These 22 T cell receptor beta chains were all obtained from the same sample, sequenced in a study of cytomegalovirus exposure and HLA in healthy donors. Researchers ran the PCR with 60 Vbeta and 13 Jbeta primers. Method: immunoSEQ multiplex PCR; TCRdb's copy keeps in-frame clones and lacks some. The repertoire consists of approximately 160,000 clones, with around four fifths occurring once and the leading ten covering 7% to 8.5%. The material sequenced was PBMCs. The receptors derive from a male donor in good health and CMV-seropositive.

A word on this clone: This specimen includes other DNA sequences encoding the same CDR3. The CDR3 region has the DNA TGTGCCAGCAGCCCCACTTTTAGGGTAGACAGGTACGAGCAGTACTTC. Protein sequence: CASSPTFRVDRYEQYF. The rearrangement uses TRBV11-2 and TRBJ2-7, with D perhaps matching TRBD1 (6 bases). Germline V gene data show CDR1 as SGHAT and CDR2 as FQNNGV. This CDR3 comprises 16 residues. The ends were cut back, 5 bases at V and 4 bases at J, with 21 bases in the middle. Filled out from reference TRBV11-2 and TRBJ2-7, the complete variable domain reads EAGVAQSPRYKIIEKRQSVAFWCNPISGHATLYWYQQILGQGPKLLIQFQNNGVVDDSQLPKDRFSAERLKGVDSTLKIQPAKLEDSAVYLCASSPTFRVDRYEQYFGPGTRLTVT.

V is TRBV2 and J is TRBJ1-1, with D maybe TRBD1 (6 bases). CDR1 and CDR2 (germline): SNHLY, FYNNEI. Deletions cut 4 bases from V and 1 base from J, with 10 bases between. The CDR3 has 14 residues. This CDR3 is CASSGSRGNTEAFF. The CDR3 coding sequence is TGTGCCAGCAGTGGGAGCAGGGGGAACACTGAAGCTTTCTTT.

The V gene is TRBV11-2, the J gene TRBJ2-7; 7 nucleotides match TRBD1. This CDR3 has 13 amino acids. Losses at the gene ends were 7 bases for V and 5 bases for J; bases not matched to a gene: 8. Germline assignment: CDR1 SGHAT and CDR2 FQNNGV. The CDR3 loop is CASTQTGLDEQYF. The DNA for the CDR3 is TGTGCCAGCACCCAGACAGGGCTAGACGAGCAGTACTTC.

The CDR3 nucleotides read TGTGCCAGCAGTTACTTCCGGGACAGGGGGCTCTACGAGCAGTACTTC. Protein: CASSYFRDRGLYEQYF. V is TRBV6-5 and J is TRBJ2-7; 12 bases are a match to TRBD1. The CDR3 runs 16 residues. With V trimmed by 1 base and J by 3 bases, 4 bases remained unmatched. Germline values: CDR1 MNHEY, CDR2 SVGAGI.

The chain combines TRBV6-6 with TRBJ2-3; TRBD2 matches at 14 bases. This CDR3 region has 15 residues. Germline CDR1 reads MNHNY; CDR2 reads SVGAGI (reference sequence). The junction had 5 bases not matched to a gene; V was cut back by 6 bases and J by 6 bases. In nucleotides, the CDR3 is TGTGCCAGCAGCCCGACTAGCGGGGGGGCCGATACGCAGTATTTT. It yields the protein CASSPTSGGADTQYF.

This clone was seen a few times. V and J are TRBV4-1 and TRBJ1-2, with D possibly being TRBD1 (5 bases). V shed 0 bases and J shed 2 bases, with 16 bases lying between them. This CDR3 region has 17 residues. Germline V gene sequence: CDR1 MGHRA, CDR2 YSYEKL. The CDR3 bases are TGCGCCAGCAGCCAAGATAGGCGGGACCCGCTAAACTATGGCTACACCTTC. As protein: CASSQDRRDPLNYGYTF.

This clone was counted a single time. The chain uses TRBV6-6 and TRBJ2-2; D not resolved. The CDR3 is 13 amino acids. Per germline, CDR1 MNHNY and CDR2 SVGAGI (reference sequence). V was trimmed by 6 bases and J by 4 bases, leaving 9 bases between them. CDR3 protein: CASSLLSTGELFF. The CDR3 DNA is TGTGCCAGCAGCCTCCTGTCCACCGGGGAGCTGTTTTTT.

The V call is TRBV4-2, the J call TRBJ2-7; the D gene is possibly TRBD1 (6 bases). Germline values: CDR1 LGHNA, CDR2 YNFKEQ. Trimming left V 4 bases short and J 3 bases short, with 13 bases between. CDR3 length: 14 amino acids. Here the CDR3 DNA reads TGTGCCAGCAGCCCTACCACAGGGTTCTACGAGCAGTACTTC. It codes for CASSPTTGFYEQYF.

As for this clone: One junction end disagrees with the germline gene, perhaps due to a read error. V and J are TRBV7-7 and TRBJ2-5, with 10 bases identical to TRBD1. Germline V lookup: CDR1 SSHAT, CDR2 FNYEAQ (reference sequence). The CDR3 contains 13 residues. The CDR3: CASSSDRGETQYF. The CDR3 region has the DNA TGTGCTAGCAGCTCGGACAGGGGGGAGACCCAGTACTTC.

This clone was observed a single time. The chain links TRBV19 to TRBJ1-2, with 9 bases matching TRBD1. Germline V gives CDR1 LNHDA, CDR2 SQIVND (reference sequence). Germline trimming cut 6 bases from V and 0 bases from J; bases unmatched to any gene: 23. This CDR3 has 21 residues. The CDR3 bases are TGTGCCAGTAGCACTACCTGGGGGACAGGGCCTATTCACTTAGCTAACTATGGCTACACCTTC. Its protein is CASSTTWGTGPIHLANYGYTF.

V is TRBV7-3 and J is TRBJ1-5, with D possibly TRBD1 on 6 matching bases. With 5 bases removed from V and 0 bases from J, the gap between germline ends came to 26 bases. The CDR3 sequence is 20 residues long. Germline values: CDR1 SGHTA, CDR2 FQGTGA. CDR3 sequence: CASSLQMLQGREYSNQPQHF. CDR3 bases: TGTGCCAGCAGCCTTCAAATGTTGCAGGGGAGGGAATATAGCAATCAGCCCCAGCATTTT.

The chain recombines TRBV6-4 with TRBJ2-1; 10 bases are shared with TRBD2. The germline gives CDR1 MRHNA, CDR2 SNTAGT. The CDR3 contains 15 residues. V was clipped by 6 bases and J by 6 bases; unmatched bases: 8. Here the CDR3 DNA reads TGTGCCAGCAGCCTCCTAGCGGGGGCAAGCAATGAGCAGTTCTTC. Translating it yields CASSLLAGASNEQFF.

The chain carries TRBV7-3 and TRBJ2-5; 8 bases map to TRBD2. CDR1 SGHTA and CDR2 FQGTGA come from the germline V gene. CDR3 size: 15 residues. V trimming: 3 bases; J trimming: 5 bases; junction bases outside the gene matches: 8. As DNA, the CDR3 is TGTGCCAGCAGCTTCTCCGGGACTAGAGCCGAGACCCAGTACTTC. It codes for CASSFSGTRAETQYF.

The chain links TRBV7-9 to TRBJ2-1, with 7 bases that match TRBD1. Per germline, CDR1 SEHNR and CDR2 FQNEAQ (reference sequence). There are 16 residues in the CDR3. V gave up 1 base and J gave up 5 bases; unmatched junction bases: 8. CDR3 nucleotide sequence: TGTGCCAGCAGCTTAGGGCGGACAGGCCCTCACAATGAGCAGTTCTTC. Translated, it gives CASSLGRTGPHNEQFF.

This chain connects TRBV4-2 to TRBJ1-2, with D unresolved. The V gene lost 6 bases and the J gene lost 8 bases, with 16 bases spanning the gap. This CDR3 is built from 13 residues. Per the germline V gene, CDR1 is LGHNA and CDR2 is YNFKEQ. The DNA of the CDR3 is TGTGCCAGCAGTTCCTTACTTCACCCGGGCTACACCTTC. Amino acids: CASSSLLHPGYTF.

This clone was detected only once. Here the CDR3 reads CASSRQGEDTQYF. CDR3 DNA: TGTGCCAGCTCAAGACAGGGGGAAGATACGCAGTATTTT. The chain uses TRBV18 and TRBJ2-3; 9 bases map to TRBD1. CDR1 and CDR2 (germline): KGHSH, LQKENI. The CDR3 is made up of 13 amino acids. Trimming at V came to 5 bases and at J to 5 bases, leaving 2 bases not matched to a gene.

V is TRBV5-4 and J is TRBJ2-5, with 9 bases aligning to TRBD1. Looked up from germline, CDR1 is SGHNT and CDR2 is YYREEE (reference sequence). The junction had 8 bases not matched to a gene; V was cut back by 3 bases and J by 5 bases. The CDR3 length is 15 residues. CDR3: CASSSGTGWTETQYF. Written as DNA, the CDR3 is TGTGCCAGCAGCTCGGGGACAGGGTGGACGGAGACCCAGTACTTC.

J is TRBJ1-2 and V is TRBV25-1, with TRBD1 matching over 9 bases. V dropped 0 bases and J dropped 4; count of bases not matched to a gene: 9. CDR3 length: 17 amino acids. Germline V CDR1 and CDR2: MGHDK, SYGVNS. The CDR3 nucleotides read TGTGCCAGCAGTGAATATCGAACAGGGACAGGGACCTATGGCTACACCTTC. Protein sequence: CASSEYRTGTGTYGYTF.

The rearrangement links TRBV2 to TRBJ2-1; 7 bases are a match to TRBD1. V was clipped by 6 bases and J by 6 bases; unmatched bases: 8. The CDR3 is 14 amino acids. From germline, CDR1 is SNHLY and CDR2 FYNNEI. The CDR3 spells CASRGDRERNEQFF. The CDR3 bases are TGTGCCAGCAGGGGCGACAGGGAGCGCAATGAGCAGTTCTTC.

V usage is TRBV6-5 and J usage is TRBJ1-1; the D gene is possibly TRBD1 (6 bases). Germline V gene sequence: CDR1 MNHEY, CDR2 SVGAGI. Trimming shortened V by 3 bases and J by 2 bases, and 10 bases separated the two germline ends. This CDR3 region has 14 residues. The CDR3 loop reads CASSYLQGNTEAFF. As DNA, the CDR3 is TGTGCCAGCAGTTATCTACAGGGAAACACTGAAGCTTTCTTT.

The CDR3 region is CASTRGHSGANVLTF. The DNA of the CDR3 is TGTGCCAGCACCCGCGGACACTCTGGGGCCAACGTCCTGACTTTC. The chain has TRBV5-4 and TRBJ2-6, with D possibly being TRBD1 (5 bases). Trimming removed 6 bases at V and 0 bases at J, with 10 bases between. Germline V CDR1 and CDR2: SGHNT, YYREEE (reference sequence). The CDR3 has 15 residues.

CDR3 DNA: TGTGCCATCAATCAAGGAGCGCGGGATGGAGGGTACGAGCAGTACTTC. Translation gives CAINQGARDGGYEQYF. This chain connects TRBV10-3 to TRBJ2-7, with D tentatively TRBD2 (6 bases). Trimming stripped 7 bases from V and 4 bases from J, with 23 bases between. Germline lookup yields CDR1 ENHRY and CDR2 SYGVKD. The CDR3 has 16 residues.